Listed below are T cell receptor beta chains from one sample, sequenced in a study of CD8+CD57+ T cells in acquired aplastic anemia. TCRdb itself ran the reads through MiXCR, one entry per CDR3 protein. In the table there are just over 400,000 distinct CDR3 sequences, 55% to 70% of which are singletons. What was sequenced was sorted CD4+, CD8+, or CD8+CD57+ T cells (not recorded which) from PBMCs. The receptors here all came from a human donor in good health, serving as a control. CDR3s include the opening cysteine and the closing phenylalanine or tryptophan. The D gene is left open where the match is weak. Clone size is given for some rows only: seen once, a few or many times, or a class if the clone is expanded.

D gene: NA; J gene: TRBJ2-6; CDR3 length: 18; clone size: once; V gene: TRBV15; CDR3 protein: CATSRVGRRSSGANVLTF; CDR3 DNA: TGTGCCACCAGCAGAGTCGGGCGGAGGAGCTCTGGGGCCAACGTCCTGACTTTC
D gene: NA; J gene: TRBJ1-1; CDR3 length: 12; clone size: NA; V gene: TRBV7-8; CDR3 protein: CASSHSETEAFF; CDR3 DNA: TGTGCCAGCAGCCATTCGGAAACTGAAGCTTTCTTT
D gene: TRBD1; J gene: TRBJ1-5; CDR3 length: 14; clone size: many; V gene: TRBV19; CDR3 protein: CASSRDRWGQPQHF; CDR3 DNA: TGTGCCAGTAGTAGGGACAGGTGGGGTCAGCCCCAGCATTTT
D gene: NA; J gene: TRBJ1-5; CDR3 length: 16; clone size: once; V gene: TRBV7-8; CDR3 protein: CAISESGRTRNQPQHF; CDR3 DNA: TGTGCCATCAGTGAGTCCGGTAGGACTAGGAATCAGCCCCAGCATTTT
D gene: TRBD1; J gene: TRBJ2-6; CDR3 length: 16; clone size: NA; V gene: TRBV5-4; CDR3 protein: CATMRDRSTGANVLTF; CDR3 DNA: TGTGCCACTATGCGGGACAGGAGCACTGGGGCCAACGTCCTGACTTTC
D gene: NA; J gene: TRBJ2-7; CDR3 length: 14; clone size: NA; V gene: TRBV11-2; CDR3 protein: CASSIAGIGTEPNF; CDR3 DNA: TGTGCCAGCAGTATAGCGGGGATAGGGACAGAGCCGAATTTC
D gene: NA; J gene: TRBJ1-3; CDR3 length: 17; clone size: NA; V gene: TRBV2; CDR3 protein: CASSARLGGVTEHTIYF; CDR3 DNA: TGTGCCAGCAGCGCCCGACTTGGGGGGGTCACTGAGCACACCATATATTTT
D gene: NA; J gene: TRBJ1-3; CDR3 length: 15; clone size: NA; V gene: TRBV10-3; CDR3 protein: CAISASLGAENTIYF; CDR3 DNA: TGTGCCATCAGTGCCTCGTTGGGGGCGGAAAACACCATATATTTT
D gene: NA; J gene: TRBJ1-3; CDR3 length: 16; clone size: NA; V gene: TRBV7-3; CDR3 protein: CASRVAPWSSGNSIYF; CDR3 DNA: TGTGCCAGCCGGGTAGCGCCATGGAGCTCTGGAAACAGCATATATTTT
D gene: NA; J gene: TRBJ1-1; CDR3 length: 15; clone size: once; V gene: TRBV10-3; CDR3 protein: CAISVHDSMNTEAFF; CDR3 DNA: TGTGCCATCAGTGTCCACGACTCCATGAACACTGAAGCTTTCTTT
D gene: NA; J gene: TRBJ1-2; CDR3 length: 15; clone size: NA; V gene: TRBV7-2; CDR3 protein: CASSSAAPGANGYTF; CDR3 DNA: TGTGCCAGCAGCTCAGCAGCTCCGGGGGCCAATGGCTACACCTTC
D gene: NA; J gene: TRBJ1-3; CDR3 length: 13; clone size: NA; V gene: TRBV15; CDR3 protein: CATSRDWGNTKYF; CDR3 DNA: TGTGCCACCAGCAGAGATTGGGGGAACACCAAATATTTT
D gene: TRBD1; J gene: TRBJ1-1; CDR3 length: 15; clone size: many; V gene: TRBV3-1; CDR3 protein: CASSRWTGSNTEAFF; CDR3 DNA: TGTGCCAGCAGCCGTTGGACAGGTTCGAACACTGAAGCTTTCTTT
D gene: NA; J gene: TRBJ2-5; CDR3 length: 15; clone size: NA; V gene: TRBV7-9; CDR3 protein: CASSLDPGMRETQYF; CDR3 DNA: TGTGCCAGCAGCTTAGATCCCGGGATGAGGGAGACCCAGTACTTC
D gene: NA; J gene: TRBJ2-3; CDR3 length: 13; clone size: NA; V gene: TRBV24-1; CDR3 protein: CATSGGTVDTQYF; CDR3 DNA: TGTGCCACCAGTGGCGGGACCGTGGATACGCAGTATTTT
D gene: TRBD1; J gene: TRBJ1-2; CDR3 length: 16; clone size: NA; V gene: TRBV19; CDR3 protein: CASSTPGTVARYGYTF; CDR3 DNA: TGTGCCAGTAGTACCCCAGGGACAGTAGCTAGGTATGGCTACACCTTC
D gene: NA; J gene: TRBJ1-5; CDR3 length: 14; clone size: many; V gene: TRBV11-2; CDR3 protein: CASSLHASNQPQHF; CDR3 DNA: TGTGCCAGCAGCCTACACGCGAGCAATCAGCCCCAGCATTTT